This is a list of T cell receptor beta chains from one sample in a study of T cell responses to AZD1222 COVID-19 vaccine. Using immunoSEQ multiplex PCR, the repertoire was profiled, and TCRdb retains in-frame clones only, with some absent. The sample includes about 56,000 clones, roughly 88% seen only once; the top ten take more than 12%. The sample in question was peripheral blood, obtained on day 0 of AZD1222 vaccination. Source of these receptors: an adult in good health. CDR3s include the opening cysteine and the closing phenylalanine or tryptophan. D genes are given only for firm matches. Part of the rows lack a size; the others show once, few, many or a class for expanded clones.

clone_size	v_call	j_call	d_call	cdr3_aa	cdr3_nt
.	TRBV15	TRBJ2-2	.	CATSRTYYANTGELFF	TGTGCCACCAGTAGGACCTACTACGCGAACACCGGGGAGCTGTTTTTT
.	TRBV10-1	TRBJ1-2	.	CASSDRGFYGYTF	TGCGCCAGCAGTGATCGGGGCTTCTATGGCTACACCTTC
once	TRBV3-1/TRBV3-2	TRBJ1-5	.	CASSRPEGNQPQHF	TGTGCCAGCAGCAGGCCCGAGGGCAATCAGCCCCAGCATTTT
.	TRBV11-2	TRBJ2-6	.	CASSLKGSGANVLTF	TGTGCCAGCAGCTTAAAAGGTTCAGGGGCCAACGTCCTGACTTTC
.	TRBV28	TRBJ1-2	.	CASTPQLRGYTF	TGTGCCAGCACCCCACAGTTAAGAGGCTACACCTTC
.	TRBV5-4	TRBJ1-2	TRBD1	CASSLDRETGYTF	TGTGCCAGCAGCCTCGACAGGGAGACCGGCTACACCTTC
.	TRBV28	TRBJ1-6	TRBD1	CASSSSGGISISYNSPLHF	TGTGCCAGCAGTTCTTCAGGGGGAATCTCGATATCCTATAATTCACCCCTCCACTTT
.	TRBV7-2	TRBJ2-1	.	CASAIWGAAVYNEQFF	TGTGCCAGTGCAATTTGGGGGGCCGCCGTTTACAATGAGCAGTTCTTC
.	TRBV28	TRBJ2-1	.	CASSGITYKRENEQFF	TGTGCCAGCAGTGGGATCACCTATAAGCGCGAGAATGAGCAGTTCTTC
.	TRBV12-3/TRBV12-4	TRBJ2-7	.	CASSFAYEQYF	TGTGCCAGCAGTTTTGCCTACGAGCAGTACTTC
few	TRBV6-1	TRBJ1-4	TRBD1	CASSEWGGTGGFRLFF	TGTGCCAGCAGTGAATGGGGCGGGACAGGGGGGTTTAGGCTGTTTTTT